The 31 T cell receptor beta chains presented below share a single source sample, sequenced in a study of CD8+ T cells in alopecia areata (dated by TCRdb to 2017 to 2018). The library was produced with the immunoSEQ multiplex PCR assay. To provide template for TCR sequencing, every sample had RNA extracted and reverse transcribed into cDNA. TCRdb's version of the immuneACCESS table is confined to in-frame rearrangements and falls short of the full clone set. An unresolved V gene accounts for under half of the shortfall where checked; the remainder is of unknown origin. The sample contains over 150,000 clones, 59% of them found a single time. The ten largest clones take up over 12% of the sample. The label giving this sample's time point can be read as: baseline before oral tofacitinib. The sequencing used CD4+ T cells sorted from blood, collected at week 0. These receptor sequences come from a human donor with alopecia areata.

The chain has TRBV5-1 and TRBJ2-7; D is ambiguous. CDR3 size: 15 residues. Germline CDR1 reads SGHRS; CDR2 reads YFSETQ. Trimming stripped 2 bases from V and 3 bases from J, with 15 bases between. CDR3 sequence reads: CASSLDPGPLYEQYF. Written as DNA, the CDR3 is TGCGCCAGCAGCTTAGACCCGGGCCCACTCTACGAGCAGTACTTC.

The chain recombines TRBV11-3 with TRBJ2-2; 10 bases line up with TRBD1. Trimming at V came to 5 bases and at J to 6 bases, leaving 6 bases not matched to a gene. This CDR3 spans 15 amino acids. Germline-derived CDR1 and CDR2 are SGHNT and YENEEA. CDR3 residues: CASSILGTGAGELFF. The CDR3 DNA reads as TGTGCCAGCAGCATACTCGGGACAGGGGCCGGGGAGCTGTTTTTT.

This clone was detected only a few times. This CDR3 reads CASSLSVNQPQHF. The CDR3 DNA reads as TGTGCCAGCAGCTTGTCAGTTAATCAGCCCCAGCATTTT. This chain uses TRBV5-6 with TRBJ1-5; unclear D gene. Germline V gene sequence: CDR1 SGHDT, CDR2 YYEEEE. The CDR3 is made up of 13 amino acids. V was cut by 1 base and J by 4 bases, with 6 bases left in between.

The gene calls are TRBV2 and TRBJ1-2, with a weak D call TRBD1 (5 bases). CDR1 is SNHLY, CDR2 FYNNEI, per germline. This CDR3 is 13 amino acids long. The ends were cut back, 6 bases at V and 5 bases at J, with 13 bases in the middle. Written as DNA, the CDR3 is TGTGCCAGCAGCAGGGCGGAGGGGTATGGCTACACCTTC. It encodes CASSRAEGYGYTF.

The gene calls are TRBV29-1 and TRBJ2-1; D is perhaps TRBD1 (6 bases). The CDR3 covers 14 residues. Trimming took 3 bases from V and 2 from J, leaving 11 bases between them. CDR1 and CDR2 from the germline V gene are SQVTM and ANQGSEA. CDR3 in DNA: TGCAGCGTTGAGGTGGGGGCCACCTACAATGAGCAGTTCTTC. It specifies CSVEVGATYNEQFF.

The chain has TRBV9 and TRBJ1-1; no firm D call. CDR3 length equals 14 residues. V was shortened by 3 bases and J by 4 bases, with 13 bases between the two germline ends. The germline V gene has CDR1 SGDLS and CDR2 YYNGEE. The CDR3 loop is CASSGILPGTEAFF. The CDR3 DNA reads TGTGCCAGCAGCGGTATTCTTCCGGGCACTGAAGCTTTCTTT.

The CDR3 DNA reads as TGTGCCAGCAGTTTACGTAGGAACACTGAAGCTTTCTTT. This translates into CASSLRRNTEAFF. The chain recombines TRBV27 with TRBJ1-1; D gene unclear. The CDR3 covers 13 residues. Germline loops: CDR1 MNHEY, CDR2 SMNVEV (reference sequence). V shed 2 bases and J shed 1 base, with 5 bases lying between them.

The chain combines TRBV27 with TRBJ2-1; 8 bases are a match to TRBD1. Per germline, CDR1 MNHEY and CDR2 SMNVEV (reference sequence). V was pared by 3 bases and J by 5 bases, with 12 bases of the junction left unmatched. This CDR3 is built from 17 residues. The DNA for the CDR3 is TGTGCCAGCAGTTTGGGTCGTCGTGGACAGGGTGACAATGAGCAGTTCTTC. It codes for CASSLGRRGQGDNEQFF.

The gene calls are TRBV7-9 and TRBJ1-2, with D hard to call. Per germline, CDR1 SEHNR and CDR2 FQNEAQ (reference sequence). Between the trimmed V and J ends, which lost 5 bases and 8 bases, there was a span of 6 bases. The CDR3 covers 10 residues. The CDR3: CASSRVGYTF. DNA for the CDR3: TGTGCCAGCAGCAGAGTGGGCTACACCTTC.

This rearrangement joins TRBV6-6 to TRBJ1-2; possibly TRBD1 for D (5 bases). The germline gives CDR1 MNHNY, CDR2 SVGAGI (reference sequence). The V end lost 5 bases, the J end lost 5 bases, and 12 bases lay between the germline ends. This CDR3 is built from 13 residues. The CDR3 nucleotides read TGTGCCAGCAGTAGGGGCAGGGAATATGGCTACACCTTC. It specifies CASSRGREYGYTF.

In this sample, this clone turned up a few times. The rearrangement joins TRBV2 to TRBJ1-1; D unresolved. CDR3 length equals 12 residues. Trimming left V 2 bases short and J 7 bases short, with 8 bases between. Germline V gives CDR1 SNHLY, CDR2 FYNNEI. The CDR3 DNA sequence: TGTGCCAGCAGTGAAAGAAGGTATGAAGCTTTCTTT. Amino acids: CASSERRYEAFF.

The V call is TRBV10-3, the J call TRBJ2-5; no clear D. Deletions cut 0 bases from V and 5 bases from J, with 4 bases between. The germline V gene encodes CDR1 ENHRY and CDR2 SYGVKD. The CDR3 runs 12 residues. The CDR3 DNA sequence: TGTGCCATCAGTGAGTCTTTGGAGACCCAGTACTTC. This translates into CAISESLETQYF.

This clone was counted only a few times. This chain links TRBV6-1 with TRBJ2-3, with a possible D match to TRBD1 (6 bases). Germline CDR1 MNHNS, CDR2 SASEGT. There are 17 residues in the CDR3. V lost 0 bases to trimming and J lost 1 base, with 14 bases between them. DNA of the CDR3: TGTGCCAGCAGTGAAGCGTTGGGGGCGCGTGGCACAGATACGCAGTATTTT. It is translated as CASSEALGARGTDTQYF.

This chain joins TRBV10-3 and TRBJ1-4; possible D gene TRBD1, 5 bases. V lost 3 bases to trimming and J lost 9 bases, with 11 bases between them. The CDR3 sequence is 13 residues long. Germline loops: CDR1 ENHRY, CDR2 SYGVKD. The CDR3 region is CAISDSGGKKLFF. CDR3 sequence (DNA): TGTGCCATCAGTGACTCGGGGGGTAAAAAACTGTTTTTT.

V is TRBV29-1 and J is TRBJ1-2, with D maybe TRBD1 (5 bases). Trimming cost V 1 base and J 7 bases, with 10 bases left between them. Germline values: CDR1 SQVTM, CDR2 ANQGSEA. The CDR3 totals 12 residues. The chain's CDR3 is CSVEGGSRGYTF. The CDR3 coding sequence is TGCAGCGTTGAAGGGGGGTCCCGTGGCTACACCTTC. Full variable domain (remainder filled in from reference TRBV29-1 and TRBJ1-2): SAVISQKPSRDICQRGTSLTIQCQVDSQVTMMFWYRQQPGQSLTLIATANQGSEATYESGFVIDKFPISRPNLTFSTLTVSNMSPEDSSIYLCSVEGGSRGYTFGSGTRLTVV.

The gene calls are TRBV29-1 and TRBJ2-1, with TRBD2 as a possible D gene (5 bases). The ends were cut back, 0 bases at V and 7 bases at J, with 19 bases in the middle. The CDR3 loop spans 16 amino acids. Germline V gene lookup returns CDR1 SQVTM and CDR2 ANQGSEA. CDR3 coding DNA: TGCAGCGTTGAAGAAAGGAGGTGGCCCACGGGGAATGAGCAGTTCTTC. Translated, it gives CSVEERRWPTGNEQFF.

There are a few counts of this clone. V usage is TRBV30 and J usage is TRBJ1-2, with 7 bases lining up with TRBD1. There are 12 residues in the CDR3. Losses at the gene ends were 2 bases for V and 8 bases for J; bases not matched to a gene: 5. The germline CDR1 and CDR2 sequences are GTSNPN and SVGIG (reference sequence). CDR3 bases: TGTGCCTGGAGTATACAGGGGAGCGGCTACACCTTC. Its translation: CAWSIQGSGYTF.

The rearrangement uses TRBV4-2 and TRBJ2-7; D not resolved. Germline assignment: CDR1 LGHNA and CDR2 YNFKEQ. V shed 3 bases and J shed 2 bases, with 8 bases lying between them. The CDR3 is 13 amino acids. CDR3 amino acids: CASSQDGAYEQYF. The CDR3 DNA follows: TGTGCCAGCAGCCAGGACGGAGCCTACGAGCAGTACTTC.

The genes are TRBV5-1 and TRBJ2-7; TRBD1 agrees at 7 bases. CDR1 is SGHRS, CDR2 YFSETQ, per germline. Unmatched junction bases numbered 3, after V lost 1 base and J lost 2 bases. This CDR3 is 14 amino acids long. For the CDR3, the DNA is TGCGCCAGCAGCTTGACAGGGGTTCCCTACGAGCAGTACTTC. Its protein product is CASSLTGVPYEQYF.

J is TRBJ1-1 and V is TRBV29-1; 7 bases are shared with TRBD1. This CDR3 region has 14 residues. Losses at the gene ends were 1 base for V and 1 base for J; bases not matched to a gene: 3. Germline V gene lookup returns CDR1 SQVTM and CDR2 ANQGSEA. CDR3 coding DNA: TGCAGCGTTGAAGTGAAGGGGGCGAACACTGAAGCTTTCTTT. This encodes CSVEVKGANTEAFF. Together with reference TRBV29-1 and TRBJ1-1, the CDR3 gives the full variable domain: SAVISQKPSRDICQRGTSLTIQCQVDSQVTMMFWYRQQPGQSLTLIATANQGSEATYESGFVIDKFPISRPNLTFSTLTVSNMSPEDSSIYLCSVEVKGANTEAFFGQGTRLTVV.

The rearrangement uses TRBV27 and TRBJ1-2, with a possible D match to TRBD1 (5 bases). The germline CDR1 and CDR2 sequences are MNHEY and SMNVEV (reference sequence). This CDR3 is 13 amino acids long. Trimming stripped 0 bases from V and 7 bases from J, with 9 bases between. The CDR3 region is CASSLSGGGGYTF. In DNA form, the CDR3 reads TGTGCCAGCAGTTTATCGGGGGGAGGTGGCTACACCTTC.

This clone has only a few counts. The CDR3 DNA follows: TGTGCCAGCAACCCTTACAGCCAAAACACAGATACGCAGTATTTT. Translated: CASNPYSQNTDTQYF. The chain carries TRBV11-2 and TRBJ2-3, with D uncertain. V was shortened by 7 bases and J by 2 bases, with 16 bases between the two germline ends. The CDR3 spans 15 residues. Germline values: CDR1 SGHAT, CDR2 FQNNGV.

V and J are TRBV5-6 and TRBJ2-7, with D maybe TRBD2 (5 bases). V lost 1 base and J 11 bases, leaving 22 bases between the germline ends. The CDR3 contains 15 residues. In germline, CDR1 is SGHDT, CDR2 YYEEEE. The CDR3 sequence is CASSLLQRRLESEYF. The CDR3 DNA follows: TGTGCCAGCAGCTTGTTACAGCGGAGGCTGGAGTCGGAGTACTTC.

J is TRBJ1-6 and V is TRBV11-2; D not certain. The germline V gene encodes CDR1 SGHAT and CDR2 FQNNGV. This CDR3 region has 15 residues. V was clipped by 6 bases and J by 5 bases, with 14 bases between them. CDR3 bases: TGTGCCAGCAGGTTCTGGGGTAGAGATAATTCACCCCTCCACTTT. It specifies CASRFWGRDNSPLHF.

The rearrangement uses TRBV5-1 and TRBJ2-7; either TRBD1 or TRBD2 may fit D (5 bases each). This CDR3 has 15 residues. Trimming shortened V by 2 bases and J by 3 bases, and 15 bases separated the two germline ends. Germline CDR1 SGHRS, CDR2 YFSETQ. This chain's CDR3 is CASSFGGILNYEQYF. The CDR3 DNA reads TGCGCCAGCAGCTTTGGGGGTATCCTCAACTACGAGCAGTACTTC.

This clone showed up just once. The J gene is TRBJ2-2, the V gene TRBV30, with 8 bases fitting TRBD1. V trimming: 6 bases; J trimming: 1 base; junction bases outside the gene matches: 7. The CDR3 spans 15 residues. In germline, CDR1 is GTSNPN, CDR2 SVGIG (reference sequence). CDR3 residues: CACLGGQENTGELFF. In nucleotides, the CDR3 is TGTGCCTGTCTTGGGGGACAGGAGAACACCGGGGAGCTGTTTTTT. Variable domain in full (rest from reference TRBV30 and TRBJ2-2): SQTIHQWPATLVQPVGSPLSLECTVEGTSNPNLYWYRQAAGRGLQLLFYSVGIGQISSEVPQNLSASRPQDRQFILSSKKLLLSDSGFYLCACLGGQENTGELFFGEGSRLTVL.

This clone has a handful of counts. The gene calls are TRBV7-9 and TRBJ2-5; 12 nucleotides line up with TRBD1. The CDR3 runs 15 residues. Germline trimming cut 3 bases from V and 4 bases from J; bases unmatched to any gene: 3. Germline assignment: CDR1 SEHNR and CDR2 FQNEAQ (reference sequence). In DNA form, the CDR3 reads TGTGCCAGCAGCTTCGGGACAGGGGGCCGAGAGACCCAGTACTTC. Its translation: CASSFGTGGRETQYF. Variable domain in full (rest from reference TRBV7-9 and TRBJ2-5): DTGVSQNPRHKITKRGQNVTFRCDPISEHNRLYWYRQTLGQGPEFLTYFQNEAQLEKSRLLSDRFSAERPKGSFSTLEIQRTEQGDSAMYLCASSFGTGGRETQYFGPGTRLLVL.

V is TRBV6-6 and J is TRBJ1-1, with a weak D call TRBD1 (6 bases). With 6 bases removed from V and 8 bases from J, the gap between germline ends came to 13 bases. Germline V gene lookup returns CDR1 MNHNY and CDR2 SVGAGI (reference sequence). This CDR3 has 12 residues. The CDR3 DNA reads TGTGCCAGCAGGACAACACAGGGAGAAGCTTTCTTT. Its protein is CASRTTQGEAFF.

The rearrangement uses TRBV29-1 and TRBJ1-4; TRBD1 agrees at 9 bases. The CDR3 loop spans 14 amino acids. Germline assignment: CDR1 SQVTM and CDR2 ANQGSEA. V lost 6 bases and J lost 8; bases outside the gene matches: 10. CDR3 amino acids: CSVRRDREGEKLFF. In DNA, the CDR3 is TGCAGCGTCCGCCGGGACAGGGAGGGCGAAAAACTGTTTTTT.

The genes are TRBV7-9 and TRBJ2-2, with D possibly matching TRBD1 (6 bases). Germline CDR1 is SEHNR and CDR2 is FQNEAQ (reference sequence). V was cut by 9 bases and J by 10 bases, with 12 bases left in between. This CDR3 has 11 residues. CDR3 in DNA: TGTGCCAGAACAGGGTATCAGGAGCTGTTTTTT. Translating gives CARTGYQELFF. The complete variable domain, with remaining parts taken from reference TRBV7-9 and TRBJ2-2, reads DTGVSQNPRHKITKRGQNVTFRCDPISEHNRLYWYRQTLGQGPEFLTYFQNEAQLEKSRLLSDRFSAERPKGSFSTLEIQRTEQGDSAMYLCARTGYQELFFGEGSRLTVL.

This clone was seen more than once but under ten times. At the DNA level, this CDR3 is encoded by other sequences in the same sample as well. The CDR3 nucleotides are TGTGCCTGGAGTTGGGGGCGGGAGACCCAGTACTTC. Its translation is CAWSWGRETQYF. This chain links TRBV30 with TRBJ2-5, with D possibly TRBD1 on 6 matching bases. CDR3 length: 12 amino acids. Germline-derived CDR1 and CDR2 are GTSNPN and SVGIG (reference sequence). V was pared by 2 bases and J by 5 bases, with 9 bases between.